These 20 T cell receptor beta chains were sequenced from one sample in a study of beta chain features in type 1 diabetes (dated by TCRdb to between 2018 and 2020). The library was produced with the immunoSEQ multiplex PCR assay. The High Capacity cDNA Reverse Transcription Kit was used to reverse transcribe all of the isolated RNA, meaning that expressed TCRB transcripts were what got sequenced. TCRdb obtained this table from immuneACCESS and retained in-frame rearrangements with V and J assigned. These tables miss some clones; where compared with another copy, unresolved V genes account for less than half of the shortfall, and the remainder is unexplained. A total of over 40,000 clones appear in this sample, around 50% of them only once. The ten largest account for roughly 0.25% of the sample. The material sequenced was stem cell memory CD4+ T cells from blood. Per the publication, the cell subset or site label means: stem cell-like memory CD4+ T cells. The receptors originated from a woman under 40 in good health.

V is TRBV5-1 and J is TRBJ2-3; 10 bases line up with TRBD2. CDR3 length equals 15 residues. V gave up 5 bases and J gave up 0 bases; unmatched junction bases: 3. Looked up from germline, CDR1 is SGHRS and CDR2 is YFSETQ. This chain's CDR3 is CASSLAGASTDTQYF. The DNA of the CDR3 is TGCGCCAGCAGTCTAGCGGGAGCTAGCACAGATACGCAGTATTTT. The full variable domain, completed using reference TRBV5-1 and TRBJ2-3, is KAGVTQTPRYLIKTRGQQVTLSCSPISGHRSVSWYQQTPGQGLQFLFEYFSETQRNKGNFPGRFSGRQFSNSRSEMNVSTLELGDSALYLCASSLAGASTDTQYFGPGTRLTVL.

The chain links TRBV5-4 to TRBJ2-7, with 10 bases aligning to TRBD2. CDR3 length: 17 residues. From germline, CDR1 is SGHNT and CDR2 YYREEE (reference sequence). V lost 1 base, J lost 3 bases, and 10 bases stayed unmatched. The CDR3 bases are TGTGCCAGCAGCTTGAGGCTAGCGGGAGTTCCGGACTACGAGCAGTACTTC. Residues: CASSLRLAGVPDYEQYF.

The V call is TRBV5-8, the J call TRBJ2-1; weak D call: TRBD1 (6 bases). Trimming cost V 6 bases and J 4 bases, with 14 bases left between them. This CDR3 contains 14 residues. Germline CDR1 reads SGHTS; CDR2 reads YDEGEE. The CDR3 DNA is TGTGCCAGCACCCATGGGACAAAATACAATGAGCAGTTCTTC. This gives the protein CASTHGTKYNEQFF.

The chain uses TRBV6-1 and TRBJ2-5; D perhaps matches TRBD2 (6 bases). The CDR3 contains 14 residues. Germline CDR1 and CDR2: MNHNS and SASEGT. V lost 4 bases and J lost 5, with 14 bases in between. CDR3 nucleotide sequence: TGTGCCAGCAGTGTAGGGACTTGGGGGGAGACCCAGTACTTC. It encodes CASSVGTWGETQYF.

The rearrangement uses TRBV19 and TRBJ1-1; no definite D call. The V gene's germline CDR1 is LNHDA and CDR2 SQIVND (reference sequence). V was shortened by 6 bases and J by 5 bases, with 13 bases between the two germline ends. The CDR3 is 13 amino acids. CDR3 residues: CASSLGRGTEAFF. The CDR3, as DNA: TGTGCCAGTAGCCTTGGCCGAGGTACTGAAGCTTTCTTT. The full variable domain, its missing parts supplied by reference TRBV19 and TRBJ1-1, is DGGITQSPKYLFRKEGQNVTLSCEQNLNHDAMYWYRQDPGQGLRLIYYSQIVNDFQKGDIAEGYSVSREKKESFPLTVTSAQKNPTAFYLCASSLGRGTEAFFGQGTRLTVV.

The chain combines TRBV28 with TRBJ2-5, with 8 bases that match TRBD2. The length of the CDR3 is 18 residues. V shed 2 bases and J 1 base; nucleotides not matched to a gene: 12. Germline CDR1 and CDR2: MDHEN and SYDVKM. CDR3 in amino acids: CASSLGSGAGGIQETQYF. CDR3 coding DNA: TGTGCCAGCAGTTTAGGGTCTGGGGCGGGAGGAATCCAAGAGACCCAGTACTTC.

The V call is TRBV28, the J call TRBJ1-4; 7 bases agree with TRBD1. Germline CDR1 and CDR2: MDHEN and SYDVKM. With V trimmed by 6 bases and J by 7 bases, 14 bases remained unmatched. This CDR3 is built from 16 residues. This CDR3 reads CASRHKYRGEFEKLFF. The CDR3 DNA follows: TGTGCCAGCAGACACAAATACAGGGGAGAGTTTGAAAAACTGTTTTTT.

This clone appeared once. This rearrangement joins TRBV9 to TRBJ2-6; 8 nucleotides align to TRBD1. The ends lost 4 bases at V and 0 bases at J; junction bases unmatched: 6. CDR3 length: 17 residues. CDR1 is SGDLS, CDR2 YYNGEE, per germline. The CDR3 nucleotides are TGTGCCAGCAGCTCTGGGACAGGCCTCTCTGGGGCCAACGTCCTGACTTTC. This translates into CASSSGTGLSGANVLTF.

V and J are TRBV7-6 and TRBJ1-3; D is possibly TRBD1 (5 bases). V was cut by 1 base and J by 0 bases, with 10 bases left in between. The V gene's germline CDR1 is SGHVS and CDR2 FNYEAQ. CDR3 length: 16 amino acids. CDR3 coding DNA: TGTGCCAGCAGCTTAGGCGGGGGGAGCTCTGGAAACACCATATATTTT. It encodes CASSLGGGSSGNTIYF. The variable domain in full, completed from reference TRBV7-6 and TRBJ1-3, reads GAGVSQSPRYKVTKRGQDVALRCDPISGHVSLYWYRQALGQGPEFLTYFNYEAQQDKSGLPNDRFSAERPEGSISTLTIQRTEQRDSAMYRCASSLGGGSSGNTIYFGEGSWLTVV.

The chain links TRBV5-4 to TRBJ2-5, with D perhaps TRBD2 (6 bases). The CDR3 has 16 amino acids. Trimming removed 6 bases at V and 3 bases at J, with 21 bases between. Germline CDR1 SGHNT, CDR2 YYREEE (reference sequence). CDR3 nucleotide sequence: TGTGCCAGCACCAGACAAACGGGGGTAGTAGAAGAGACCCAGTACTTC. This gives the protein CASTRQTGVVEETQYF.

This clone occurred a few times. The CDR3 region is CSGRLGLAGSYEQYF. The CDR3 DNA reads TGCAGCGGAAGATTGGGACTAGCGGGATCCTACGAGCAGTACTTC. This chain uses TRBV29-1 with TRBJ2-7; 13 bases match TRBD2. The CDR3 is 15 residues long. V trimming: 7 bases; J trimming: 1 base; junction bases outside the gene matches: 7. Germline V gene data show CDR1 as SQVTM and CDR2 as ANQGSEA.

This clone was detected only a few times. The CDR3 here is CASSSGQGTGQPQHF. In DNA form, the CDR3 reads TGTGCCAGCAGTTCAGGACAGGGAACGGGGCAGCCCCAGCATTTT. The J gene is TRBJ1-5, the V gene TRBV28; 8 bases agree with TRBD1. With 4 bases clipped from V and 7 bases from J, the junction kept 9 bases outside the gene matches. CDR1 and CDR2 (germline): MDHEN, SYDVKM. This CDR3 spans 15 amino acids.

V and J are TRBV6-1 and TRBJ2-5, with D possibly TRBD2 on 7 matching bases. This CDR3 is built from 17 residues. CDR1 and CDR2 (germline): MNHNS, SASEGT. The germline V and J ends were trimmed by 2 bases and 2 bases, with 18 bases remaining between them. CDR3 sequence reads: CASSEQGRASSQETQYF. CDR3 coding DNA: TGTGCCAGCAGTGAACAGGGGAGGGCTAGCAGTCAAGAGACCCAGTACTTC.

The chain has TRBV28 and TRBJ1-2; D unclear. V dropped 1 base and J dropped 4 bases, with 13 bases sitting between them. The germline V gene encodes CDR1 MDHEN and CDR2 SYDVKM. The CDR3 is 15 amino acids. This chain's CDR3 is CASSLSLRRIYGYTF. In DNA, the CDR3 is TGTGCCAGCAGTTTATCCCTTAGGAGGATCTATGGCTACACCTTC.

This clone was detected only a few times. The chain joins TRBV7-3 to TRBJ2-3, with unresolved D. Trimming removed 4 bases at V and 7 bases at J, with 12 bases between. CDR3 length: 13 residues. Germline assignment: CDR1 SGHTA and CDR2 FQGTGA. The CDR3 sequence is CASSSPTTHTQYF. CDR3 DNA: TGTGCCAGCAGCTCACCGACAACACATACGCAGTATTTT.

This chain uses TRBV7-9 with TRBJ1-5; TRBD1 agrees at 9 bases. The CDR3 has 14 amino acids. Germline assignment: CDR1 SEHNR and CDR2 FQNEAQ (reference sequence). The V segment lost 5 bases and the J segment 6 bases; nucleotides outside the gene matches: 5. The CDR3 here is CASSTGTGLQPQHF. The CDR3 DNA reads TGTGCCAGCAGCACTGGGACAGGGCTTCAGCCCCAGCATTTT.

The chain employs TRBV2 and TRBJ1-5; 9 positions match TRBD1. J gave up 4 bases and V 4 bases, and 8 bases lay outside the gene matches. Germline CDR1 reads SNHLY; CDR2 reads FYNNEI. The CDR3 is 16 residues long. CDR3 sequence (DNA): TGTGCCAGCAGTGGGGACAGGGTTCCGCCAAATCAGCCCCAGCATTTT. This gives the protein CASSGDRVPPNQPQHF.

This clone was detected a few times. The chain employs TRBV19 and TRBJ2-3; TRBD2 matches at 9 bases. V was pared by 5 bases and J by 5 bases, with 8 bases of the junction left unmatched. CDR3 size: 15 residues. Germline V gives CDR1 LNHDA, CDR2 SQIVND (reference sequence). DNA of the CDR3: TGTGCCAGTAGTCCAGCGGCGGGAGGGGGAGATACGCAGTATTTT. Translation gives CASSPAAGGGDTQYF. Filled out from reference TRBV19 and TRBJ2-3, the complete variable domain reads DGGITQSPKYLFRKEGQNVTLSCEQNLNHDAMYWYRQDPGQGLRLIYYSQIVNDFQKGDIAEGYSVSREKKESFPLTVTSAQKNPTAFYLCASSPAAGGGDTQYFGPGTRLTVL.

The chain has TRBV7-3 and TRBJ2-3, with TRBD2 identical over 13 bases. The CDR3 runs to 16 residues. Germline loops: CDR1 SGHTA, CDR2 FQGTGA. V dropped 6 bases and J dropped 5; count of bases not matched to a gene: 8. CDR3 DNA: TGTGCCAGCAGTTCTGGACTAGCGGGAGCCGGAGATACGCAGTATTTT. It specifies CASSSGLAGAGDTQYF.

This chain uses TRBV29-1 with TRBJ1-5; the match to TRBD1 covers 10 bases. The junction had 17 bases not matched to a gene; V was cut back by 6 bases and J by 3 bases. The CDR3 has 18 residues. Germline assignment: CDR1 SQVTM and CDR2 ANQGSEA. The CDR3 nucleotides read TGCAGCGTCCGGGGGACAGGGGAAAGGGTCAAGGTCAATCAGCCCCAGCATTTT. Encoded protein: CSVRGTGERVKVNQPQHF.